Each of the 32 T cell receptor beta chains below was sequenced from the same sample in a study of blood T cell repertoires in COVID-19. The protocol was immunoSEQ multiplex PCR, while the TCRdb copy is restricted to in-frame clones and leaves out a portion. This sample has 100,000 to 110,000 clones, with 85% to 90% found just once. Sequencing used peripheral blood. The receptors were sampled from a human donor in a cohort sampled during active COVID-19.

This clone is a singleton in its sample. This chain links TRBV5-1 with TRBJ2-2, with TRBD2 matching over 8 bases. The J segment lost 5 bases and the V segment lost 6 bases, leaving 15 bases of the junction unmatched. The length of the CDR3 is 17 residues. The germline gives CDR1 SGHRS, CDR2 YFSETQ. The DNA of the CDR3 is TGCGCCAGCACCTCCATGGCAGCCGGGAGGGGGACCGGGGAGCTGTTTTTT. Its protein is CASTSMAAGRGTGELFF.

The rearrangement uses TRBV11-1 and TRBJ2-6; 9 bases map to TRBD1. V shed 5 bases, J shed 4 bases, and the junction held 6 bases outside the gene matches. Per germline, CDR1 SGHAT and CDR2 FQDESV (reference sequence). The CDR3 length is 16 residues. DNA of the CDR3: TGTGCCAGCAGCGACGGGACAGGGAAGGGGGCCAACGTCCTGACTTTC. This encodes CASSDGTGKGANVLTF.

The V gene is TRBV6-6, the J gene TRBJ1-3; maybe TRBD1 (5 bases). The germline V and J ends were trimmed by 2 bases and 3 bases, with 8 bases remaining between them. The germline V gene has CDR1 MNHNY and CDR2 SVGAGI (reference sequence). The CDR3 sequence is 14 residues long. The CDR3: CASSYRQLGNTIYF. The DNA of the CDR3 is TGTGCCAGCAGTTACCGACAGCTTGGAAACACCATATATTTT.

CDR3 nucleotide sequence: TGTGCCTGGAGTGCCACTAGCGGGACGAACACCGGGGAGCTGTTTTTT. It specifies CAWSATSGTNTGELFF. The V gene is TRBV30, the J gene TRBJ2-2; 10 bases agree with TRBD2. The CDR3 extends over 16 amino acids. Losses at the gene ends were 1 base for V and 0 bases for J; bases not matched to a gene: 2. The V gene's germline CDR1 is GTSNPN and CDR2 SVGIG (reference sequence).

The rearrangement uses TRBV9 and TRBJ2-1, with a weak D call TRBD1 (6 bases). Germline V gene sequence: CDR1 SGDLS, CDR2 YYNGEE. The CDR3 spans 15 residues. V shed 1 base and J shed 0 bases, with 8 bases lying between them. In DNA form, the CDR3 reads TGTGCCAGCAGCGTACAGGGGAGCTCCTACAATGAGCAGTTCTTC. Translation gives CASSVQGSSYNEQFF.

The DNA of the CDR3 is TGCGCCAGCAGCCAAGAACAGGGACATGAAAAACTGTTTTTT. This sequence encodes CASSQEQGHEKLFF. The chain carries TRBV5-1 and TRBJ1-4, with D possibly being TRBD1 (6 bases). V was trimmed by 4 bases and J by 6 bases, leaving 13 bases between them. The CDR3 has 14 residues. Germline assignment: CDR1 SGHRS and CDR2 YFSETQ.

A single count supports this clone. The CDR3 loop is CASSVYGSGNEQFF. The CDR3, as DNA: TGTGCCAGCAGCGTTTACGGGAGCGGCAATGAGCAGTTCTTC. The chain is built from TRBV9 and TRBJ2-1; D possibly corresponds to TRBD2 (6 bases). The CDR3 has 14 residues. Germline V CDR1 and CDR2: SGDLS, YYNGEE. Trimming left V 2 bases short and J 6 bases short, with 12 bases between.

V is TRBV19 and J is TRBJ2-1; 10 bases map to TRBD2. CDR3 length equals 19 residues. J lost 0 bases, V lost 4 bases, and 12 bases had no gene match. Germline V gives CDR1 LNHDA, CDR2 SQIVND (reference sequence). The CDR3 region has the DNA TGTGCCAGTAGTAGAGGGGTTCTAGCGGGAGCGCTCTCCTACAATGAGCAGTTCTTC. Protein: CASSRGVLAGALSYNEQFF.

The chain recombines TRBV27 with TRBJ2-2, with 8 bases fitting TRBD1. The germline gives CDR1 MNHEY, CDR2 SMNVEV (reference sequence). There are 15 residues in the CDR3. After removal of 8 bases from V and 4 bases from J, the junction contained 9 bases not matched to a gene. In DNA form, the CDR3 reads TGTGCCAGCTCGGACCCTGGACAGGGCACCGGGGAGCTGTTTTTT. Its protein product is CASSDPGQGTGELFF.

DNA for the CDR3: TGTGCCAGCAGCTTATACCCGGAGGCAACTTACAATGAGCAGTTCTTC. It translates to CASSLYPEATYNEQFF. The chain links TRBV7-2 to TRBJ2-1; D perhaps matches TRBD2 (5 bases). The length of the CDR3 is 16 residues. The V gene's germline CDR1 is SGHTA and CDR2 FQGNSA. V was shortened by 2 bases and J by 4 bases, with 15 bases between the two germline ends.

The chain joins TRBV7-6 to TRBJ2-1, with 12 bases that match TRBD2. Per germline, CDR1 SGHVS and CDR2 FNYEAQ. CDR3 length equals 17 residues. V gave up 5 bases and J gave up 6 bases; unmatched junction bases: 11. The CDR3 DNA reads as TGTGCCAGCAGCACTTACCGGACTAGCGGGAAGGGCAATGAGCAGTTCTTC. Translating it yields CASSTYRTSGKGNEQFF.

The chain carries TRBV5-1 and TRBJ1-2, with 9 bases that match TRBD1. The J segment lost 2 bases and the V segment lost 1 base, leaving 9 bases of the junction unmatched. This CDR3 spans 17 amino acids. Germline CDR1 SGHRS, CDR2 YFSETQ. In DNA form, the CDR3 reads TGCGCCAGCAGCTTGAACCGGGACAGGGCTAGAAACTATGGCTACACCTTC. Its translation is CASSLNRDRARNYGYTF. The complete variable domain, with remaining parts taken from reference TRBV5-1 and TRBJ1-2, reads KAGVTQTPRYLIKTRGQQVTLSCSPISGHRSVSWYQQTPGQGLQFLFEYFSETQRNKGNFPGRFSGRQFSNSRSEMNVSTLELGDSALYLCASSLNRDRARNYGYTFGSGTRLTVV.

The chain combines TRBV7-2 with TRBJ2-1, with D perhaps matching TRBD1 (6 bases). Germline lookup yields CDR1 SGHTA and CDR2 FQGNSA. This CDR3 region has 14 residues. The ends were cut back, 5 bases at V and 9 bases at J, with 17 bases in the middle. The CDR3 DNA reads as TGTGCCAGCAGCCCGAGGGGGAGCCTGGGTGAGCAGTTCTTC. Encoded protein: CASSPRGSLGEQFF.

For the CDR3, the DNA is TGTGCCAGCAGCCTGAGCGGGAGCTCCTACAATGAGCAGTTCTTC. This gives the protein CASSLSGSSYNEQFF. The rearrangement links TRBV7-2 to TRBJ2-1, with 8 bases lining up with TRBD2. Germline V gene lookup returns CDR1 SGHTA and CDR2 FQGNSA. V lost 5 bases to trimming and J lost 0 bases; unmatched junction nucleotides: 3. CDR3 length equals 15 residues.

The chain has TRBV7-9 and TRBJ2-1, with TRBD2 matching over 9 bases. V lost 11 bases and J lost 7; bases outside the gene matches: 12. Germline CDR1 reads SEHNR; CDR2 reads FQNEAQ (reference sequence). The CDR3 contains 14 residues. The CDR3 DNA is TGTGCCGGCACGATGGCGGGAGGGCGGAATGAGCAGTTCTTC. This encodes CAGTMAGGRNEQFF.

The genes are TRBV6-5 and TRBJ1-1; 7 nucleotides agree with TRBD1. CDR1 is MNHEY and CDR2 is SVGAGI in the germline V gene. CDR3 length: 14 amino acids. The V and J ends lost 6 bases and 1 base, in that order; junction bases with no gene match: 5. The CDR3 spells CASREGQTNTEAFF. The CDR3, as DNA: TGTGCCAGCAGAGAGGGACAGACGAACACTGAAGCTTTCTTT.

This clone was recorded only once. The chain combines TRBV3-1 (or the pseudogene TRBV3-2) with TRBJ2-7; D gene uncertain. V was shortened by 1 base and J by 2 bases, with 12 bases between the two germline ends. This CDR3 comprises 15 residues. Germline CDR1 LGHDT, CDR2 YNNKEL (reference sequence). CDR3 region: CASSQGYNSPYEQYF. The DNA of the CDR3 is TGTGCCAGCAGCCAAGGGTACAACAGTCCCTACGAGCAGTACTTC.

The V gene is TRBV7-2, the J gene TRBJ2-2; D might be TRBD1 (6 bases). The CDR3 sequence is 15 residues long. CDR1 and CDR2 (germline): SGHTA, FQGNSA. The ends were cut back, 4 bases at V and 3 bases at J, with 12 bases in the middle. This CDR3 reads CASSSQGPDTGELFF. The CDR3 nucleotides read TGTGCCAGCAGCTCCCAGGGGCCGGACACCGGGGAGCTGTTTTTT.

The CDR3 bases are TGTGCCATCGGTACGGGACTAGCGGGAGTAGGCTACGAGCAGTACTTC. Protein product: CAIGTGLAGVGYEQYF. The rearrangement uses TRBV10-3 and TRBJ2-7, with TRBD2 identical over 14 bases. This CDR3 region has 16 residues. The ends lost 8 bases at V and 3 bases at J; junction bases unmatched: 9. Germline lookup yields CDR1 ENHRY and CDR2 SYGVKD.

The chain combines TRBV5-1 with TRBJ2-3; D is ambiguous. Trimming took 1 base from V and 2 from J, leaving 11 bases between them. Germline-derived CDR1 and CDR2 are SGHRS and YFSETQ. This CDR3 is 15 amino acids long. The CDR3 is CASSLKAGYTDTQYF. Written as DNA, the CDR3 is TGCGCCAGCAGCTTGAAGGCAGGCTACACAGATACGCAGTATTTT.

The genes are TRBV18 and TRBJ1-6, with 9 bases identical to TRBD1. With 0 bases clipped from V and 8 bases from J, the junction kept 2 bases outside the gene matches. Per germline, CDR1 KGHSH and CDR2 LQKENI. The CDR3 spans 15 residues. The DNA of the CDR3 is TGTGCCAGCTCACCACCGGGACAGGGTCATTCACCCCTCCACTTT. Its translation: CASSPPGQGHSPLHF.

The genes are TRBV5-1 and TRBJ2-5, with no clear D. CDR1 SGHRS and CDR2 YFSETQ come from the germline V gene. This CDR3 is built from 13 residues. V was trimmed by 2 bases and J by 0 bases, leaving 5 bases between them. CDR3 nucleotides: TGCGCCAGCAGCTTCGAGTACCAAGAGACCCAGTACTTC. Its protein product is CASSFEYQETQYF.

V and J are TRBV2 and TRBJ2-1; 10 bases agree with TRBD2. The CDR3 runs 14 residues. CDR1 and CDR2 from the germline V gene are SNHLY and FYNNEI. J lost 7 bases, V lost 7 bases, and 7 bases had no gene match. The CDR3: CASKGAGGLNEQFF. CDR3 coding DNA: TGTGCCAGCAAGGGAGCGGGAGGGTTGAATGAGCAGTTCTTC. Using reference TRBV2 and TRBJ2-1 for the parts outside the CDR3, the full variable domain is EPEVTQTPSHQVTQMGQEVILRCVPISNHLYFYWYRQILGQKVEFLVSFYNNEISEKSEIFDDQFSVERPDGSNFTLKIRSTKLEDSAMYFCASKGAGGLNEQFFGPGTRLTVL.

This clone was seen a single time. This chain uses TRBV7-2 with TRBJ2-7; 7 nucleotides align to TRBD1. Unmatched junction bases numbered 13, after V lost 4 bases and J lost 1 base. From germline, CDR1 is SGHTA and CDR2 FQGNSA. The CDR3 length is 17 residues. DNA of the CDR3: TGTGCCAGCAGCTCCAGGGCCCCTTGGACAGGTTCCTACGAGCAGTACTTC. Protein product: CASSSRAPWTGSYEQYF.

CDR3 sequence: CASSLASTSGFTDTQYF. CDR3 in DNA: TGTGCCAGCAGTCTGGCCTCGACTAGCGGATTCACAGATACGCAGTATTTT. This chain uses TRBV27 with TRBJ2-3; 9 bases fit TRBD2. This CDR3 spans 17 amino acids. Trimming took 5 bases from V and 2 from J; bases not matched to a gene: 11. Germline assignment: CDR1 MNHEY and CDR2 SMNVEV (reference sequence).

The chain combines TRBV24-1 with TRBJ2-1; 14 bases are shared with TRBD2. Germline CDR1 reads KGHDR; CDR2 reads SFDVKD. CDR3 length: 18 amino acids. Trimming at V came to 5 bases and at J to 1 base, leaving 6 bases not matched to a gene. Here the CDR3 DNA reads TGTGCCACCAGTGGAGGGACTAGCGGGAGTTCTTCCTACAATGAGCAGTTCTTC. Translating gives CATSGGTSGSSSYNEQFF.

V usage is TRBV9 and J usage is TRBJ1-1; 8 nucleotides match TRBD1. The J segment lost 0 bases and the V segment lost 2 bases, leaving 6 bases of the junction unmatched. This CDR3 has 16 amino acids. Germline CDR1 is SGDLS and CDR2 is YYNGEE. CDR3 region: CASSVDQGALNTEAFF. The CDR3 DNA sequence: TGTGCCAGCAGCGTCGATCAGGGGGCTCTGAACACTGAAGCTTTCTTT.

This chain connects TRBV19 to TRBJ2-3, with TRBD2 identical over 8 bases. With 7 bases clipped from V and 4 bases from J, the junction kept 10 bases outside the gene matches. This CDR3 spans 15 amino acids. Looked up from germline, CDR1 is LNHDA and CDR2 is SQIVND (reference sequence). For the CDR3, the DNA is TGTGCCAGTAATTCAAGAGCGGGAGAGGCAGATACGCAGTATTTT. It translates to CASNSRAGEADTQYF.

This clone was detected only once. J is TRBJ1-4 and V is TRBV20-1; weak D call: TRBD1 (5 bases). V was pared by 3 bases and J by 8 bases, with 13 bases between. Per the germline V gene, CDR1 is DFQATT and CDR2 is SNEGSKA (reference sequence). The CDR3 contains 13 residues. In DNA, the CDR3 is TGCAGTGCTAGTTGGAGGGGAACGGAAAAACTGTTTTTT. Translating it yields CSASWRGTEKLFF.

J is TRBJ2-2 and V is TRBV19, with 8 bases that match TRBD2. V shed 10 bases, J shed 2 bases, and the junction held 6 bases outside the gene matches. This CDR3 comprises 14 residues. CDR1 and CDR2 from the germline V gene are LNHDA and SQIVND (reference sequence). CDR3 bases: TGTGCCACCTCACGGACTAGCAACACCGGGGAGCTGTTTTTT. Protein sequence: CATSRTSNTGELFF. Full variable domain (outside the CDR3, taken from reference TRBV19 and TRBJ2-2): DGGITQSPKYLFRKEGQNVTLSCEQNLNHDAMYWYRQDPGQGLRLIYYSQIVNDFQKGDIAEGYSVSREKKESFPLTVTSAQKNPTAFYLCATSRTSNTGELFFGEGSRLTVL.

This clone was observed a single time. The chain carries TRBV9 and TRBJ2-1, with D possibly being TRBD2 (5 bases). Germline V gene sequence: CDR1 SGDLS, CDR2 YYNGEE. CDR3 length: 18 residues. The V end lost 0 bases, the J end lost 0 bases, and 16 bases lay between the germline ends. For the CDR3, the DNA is TGTGCCAGCAGCGTAGCGGGAATTGGGTACAGCTCCTACAATGAGCAGTTCTTC. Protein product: CASSVAGIGYSSYNEQFF. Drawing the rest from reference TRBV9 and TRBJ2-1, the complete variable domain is DSGVTQTPKHLITATGQRVTLRCSPRSGDLSVYWYQQSLDQGLQFLIQYYNGEERAKGNILERFSAQQFPDLHSELNLSSLELGDSALYFCASSVAGIGYSSYNEQFFGPGTRLTVL.

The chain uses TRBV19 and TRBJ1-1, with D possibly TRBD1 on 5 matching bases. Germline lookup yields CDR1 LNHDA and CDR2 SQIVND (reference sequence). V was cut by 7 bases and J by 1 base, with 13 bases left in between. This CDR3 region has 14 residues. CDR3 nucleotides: TGTGCCAGTAAAGCCATCCAGGGGAACACTGAAGCTTTCTTT. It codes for CASKAIQGNTEAFF.